This T cell receptor beta chain was documented in a study of blood T cell repertoires in COVID-19. Overall study: COVID-19 samples from acute and convalescent phases originated in the United States, Italy and Spain.

Clones were sequenced by immunoSEQ multiplex PCR, and TCRdb holds only the in-frame ones, with some missing. In the table there are 85,000 or so clones, 70% to 90% of which are singletons. V lost 1 base to trimming and J lost 0 bases; unmatched junction nucleotides: 8. Germline CDR1 and CDR2: SGHTA and FQGNSA. This CDR3 spans 19 amino acids. This clone was observed once. The sequence was obtained from a man in his forties or fifties with active or convalescent COVID-19. This chain links TRBV7-2 with TRBJ2-3; 12 bases align to TRBD2. The sequenced material came from peripheral blood. CDR3 loop: CASSLVLAGGRRSTDTQYF. The CDR3 DNA follows: TGTGCCAGCAGCTTAGTGCTAGCGGGGGGGCGGCGAAGCACAGATACGCAGTATTTT. Variable domain in full (rest from reference TRBV7-2 and TRBJ2-3): GAGVSQSPSNKVTEKGKDVELRCDPISGHTALYWYRQSLGQGLEFLIYFQGNSAPDKSGLPSDRFSAERTGGSVSTLTIQRTQQEDSAVYLCASSLVLAGGRRSTDTQYFGPGTRLTVL.